Listed below are T cell receptor beta chains from one sample, sequenced in a study of CD8+ T cells in alopecia areata. Some clones are missing from TCRdb's copy, which holds only in-frame ones; the method was immunoSEQ multiplex PCR. Of 130,000 to 150,000 clones listed, 82% are singletons. Sequenced material: CD8+ T cells sorted from blood, taken at week 4, from a patient treated with tofacitinib. These TCRs come from a human donor with alopecia areata. The CDR3 runs from the conserved cysteine through the conserved F or W. A D gene is named only where the DNA matches it firmly. Clone size appears in some rows only: once, few, many, or a class for an expanded clone.

V: TRBV4-3
J: TRBJ2-3
size: once
D: -
CDR3: CASSQDPQGPDTQYF
DNA: TGCGCCAGCAGCCAAGATCCCCAGGGACCAGATACGCAGTATTTT

V: TRBV7-9
J: TRBJ2-7
size: -
D: TRBD1
CDR3: CASSSTGGTSYEQYF
DNA: TGTGCCAGCAGCTCGACAGGGGGGACCTCCTACGAGCAGTACTTC

V: TRBV11-2
J: TRBJ1-6
size: once
D: -
CDR3: CASSLAGPSIFNSPLHF
DNA: TGTGCCAGCAGCTTAGCGGGGCCCTCAATTTTTAATTCACCCCTCCACTTT

V: TRBV7-9
J: TRBJ2-3
size: -
D: -
CDR3: CASSPMGADTQYF
DNA: TGTGCCAGCAGCCCGATGGGGGCAGATACGCAGTATTTT

V: TRBV29-1
J: TRBJ2-1
size: -
D: TRBD2
CDR3: CSVELGLAGRDEQFF
DNA: TGCAGCGTTGAATTGGGCCTAGCGGGGAGAGATGAGCAGTTCTTC

V: TRBV7-9
J: TRBJ2-5
size: -
D: TRBD1
CDR3: CASTWTGETQYF
DNA: TGTGCCAGCACCTGGACAGGGGAGACCCAGTACTTC

V: TRBV30
J: TRBJ2-3
size: -
D: -
CDR3: CAWTRGGTDTQYF
DNA: TGTGCCTGGACCAGGGGGGGCACAGATACGCAGTATTTT

V: TRBV7-9
J: TRBJ2-7
size: -
D: -
CDR3: CASSSPTGPDEQYF
DNA: TGTGCCAGCAGCTCCCCGACAGGCCCCGACGAGCAGTACTTC

V: TRBV7-2
J: TRBJ2-7
size: -
D: -
CDR3: CASSPGHFGYEQYF
DNA: TGTGCCAGCAGCCCAGGACACTTCGGGTACGAGCAGTACTTC

V: TRBV27
J: TRBJ2-1
size: once
D: TRBD2
CDR3: CASSPGGYNEQFF
DNA: TGTGCCAGCAGTCCCGGGGGGTACAATGAGCAGTTCTTC

V: TRBV29-1
J: TRBJ2-1
size: -
D: -
CDR3: CSVRTGLDEQFF
DNA: TGCAGCGTTCGAACAGGCCTCGATGAGCAGTTCTTC

V: TRBV7-2
J: TRBJ2-7
size: -
D: TRBD2
CDR3: CASSLGGLSYEQYF
DNA: TGTGCCAGCAGCTTGGGAGGGCTCTCCTACGAGCAGTACTTC

V: TRBV6-5
J: TRBJ2-1
size: -
D: TRBD2
CDR3: CASSLSSGRSNEQFF
DNA: TGTGCCAGCAGCCTTTCTAGCGGGCGCTCCAATGAGCAGTTCTTC

V: TRBV10-2
J: TRBJ2-1
size: few
D: -
CDR3: CASSPDGYNEQFF
DNA: TGCGCCAGCAGCCCGGACGGCTACAATGAGCAGTTCTTC

V: TRBV5-4
J: TRBJ2-3
size: -
D: -
CDR3: CASSWTGDTQYF
DNA: TGTGCCAGCAGCTGGACGGGGGATACGCAGTATTTT

V: TRBV29-1
J: TRBJ2-7
size: -
D: -
CDR3: CSVLTGSVYEQYF
DNA: TGCAGCGTCCTCACAGGGAGTGTATACGAGCAGTACTTC

V: TRBV13
J: TRBJ2-3
size: -
D: TRBD2
CDR3: CASSAERGARTDTQYF
DNA: TGTGCCAGCAGCGCTGAGCGGGGGGCCAGGACAGATACGCAGTATTTT

V: TRBV5-1
J: TRBJ2-3
size: once
D: -
CDR3: CASSLEWRTTDTQYF
DNA: TGCGCCAGCAGCTTGGAATGGCGAACCACGGATACGCAGTATTTT

V: TRBV27
J: TRBJ2-7
size: once
D: -
CDR3: CASSLPGGEQYF
DNA: TGTGCCAGCAGTTTACCCGGGGGCGAGCAGTACTTC

V: TRBV10-3
J: TRBJ1-1
size: -
D: TRBD1
CDR3: CASMLTGVPEAFF
DNA: TGTGCCAGCATGCTAACAGGGGTCCCTGAAGCTTTCTTT

V: TRBV5-1
J: TRBJ2-5
size: -
D: TRBD1
CDR3: CASSPRSGTGETQYF
DNA: TGCGCCAGCAGCCCCCGGTCAGGGACAGGCGAGACCCAGTACTTC

V: TRBV9
J: TRBJ2-3
size: -
D: -
CDR3: CASSVTGGEGTDTQYF
DNA: TGTGCCAGCAGCGTGACGGGGGGCGAGGGCACAGATACGCAGTATTTT

V: TRBV7-9
J: TRBJ2-7
size: -
D: -
CDR3: CASSHGGGPHEQYF
DNA: TGTGCCAGCAGCCATGGAGGAGGGCCCCACGAGCAGTACTTC

V: TRBV6-5
J: TRBJ2-7
size: -
D: -
CDR3: CASSPNGGSYEQYF
DNA: TGTGCCAGCAGTCCCAACGGGGGATCGTACGAGCAGTACTTC

V: TRBV7-9
J: TRBJ2-7
size: -
D: -
CDR3: CASSPGHNPPGGYEQYF
DNA: TGTGCCAGCAGCCCGGGACATAACCCCCCAGGAGGCTACGAGCAGTACTTC